The 20 T cell receptor beta chains presented below share a single source sample, sequenced in a study of T cell changes during pregnancy in multiple sclerosis. The method was immunoSEQ multiplex PCR; TCRdb's version includes in-frame clones alone and lacks a portion of them. The sample holds 35,000 to 40,000 clones; 90% are singletons and the top ten take 0.57%. The sequencing here drew on CD4+ T cells from peripheral blood mononuclear cells, taken in the second trimester of pregnancy. All receptors come from a female donor with multiple sclerosis, enrolled in a pregnancy study.

The chain links TRBV6-1 to TRBJ2-7; D may be TRBD2 (5 bases). Germline assignment: CDR1 MNHNS and CDR2 SASEGT. The CDR3 contains 13 residues. Between the trimmed V and J ends, which lost 7 bases and 2 bases, there was a span of 12 bases. CDR3 in DNA: TGTGCCAGCACGCGAGCGGCGGCCTACGAGCAGTACTTC. This gives the protein CASTRAAAYEQYF.

This clone was counted once. The chain couples TRBV29-1 to TRBJ1-5; D is ambiguous. Trimming took 4 bases from V and 5 from J, leaving 9 bases between them. CDR1 and CDR2 (germline): SQVTM, ANQGSEA. CDR3 length: 12 amino acids. This CDR3 is CSVGWLDQPQHF. In nucleotides, the CDR3 is TGCAGCGTTGGTTGGCTCGATCAGCCCCAGCATTTT.

This chain uses TRBV18 with TRBJ1-1; D is unresolved. The germline CDR1 and CDR2 sequences are KGHSH and LQKENI. This CDR3 has 14 residues. Between the trimmed V and J ends, which lost 2 bases and 1 base, there was a span of 8 bases. The CDR3 region has the DNA TGTGCCAGCTCACCATCACATCGGAACACTGAAGCTTTCTTT. It specifies CASSPSHRNTEAFF.

This chain joins TRBV25-1 and TRBJ1-3; no definite D call. The V and J ends lost 4 bases and 11 bases respectively, with 12 bases between them. The CDR3 covers 12 residues. Germline CDR1 MGHDK, CDR2 SYGVNS. The chain's CDR3 is CASSGSGRSIYF. The CDR3 DNA reads as TGTGCCAGCAGTGGATCGGGGAGGTCCATATATTTT.

The chain employs TRBV4-3 and TRBJ2-5; D is possibly TRBD1 (6 bases). CDR1 and CDR2 from the germline V gene are LGHNA and YSLEER. Trimming removed 0 bases from V and 2 bases from J, with 16 bases in between. The CDR3 runs to 17 residues. The CDR3: CASSQEFRGLGQETQYF. The DNA of the CDR3 is TGCGCCAGCAGCCAAGAGTTCAGGGGCCTTGGGCAAGAGACCCAGTACTTC.

The V and J genes are TRBV4-2 and TRBJ2-7, with 8 bases aligning to TRBD2. V shed 0 bases, J shed 8 bases, and the junction held 9 bases outside the gene matches. The CDR3 has 15 amino acids. Germline assignment: CDR1 LGHNA and CDR2 YNFKEQ. CDR3 region: CASSQDSGTTPKQYF. CDR3 bases: TGTGCCAGCAGCCAAGATAGCGGGACCACTCCGAAGCAGTACTTC.

The V gene is TRBV9, the J gene TRBJ2-5; TRBD1 matches 7 bases. Germline V gives CDR1 SGDLS, CDR2 YYNGEE. With V trimmed by 0 bases and J by 4 bases, 3 bases remained unmatched. The CDR3 extends over 14 amino acids. The CDR3 region is CASSVGRGRETQYF. The CDR3 coding sequence is TGTGCCAGCAGCGTAGGCAGGGGGAGAGAGACCCAGTACTTC.

This clone was observed a handful of times. V is TRBV7-2 and J is TRBJ1-2; weak D call: TRBD1 (6 bases). V was clipped by 1 base and J by 4 bases, with 10 bases between them. This CDR3 spans 14 amino acids. CDR1 is SGHTA, CDR2 FQGNSA, per germline. CDR3 sequence: CASSLGTASYGYTF. CDR3 DNA: TGTGCCAGCAGCTTAGGGACAGCCTCCTATGGCTACACCTTC.

This clone was seen a handful of times. The V call is TRBV7-2, the J call TRBJ2-5; 8 bases align to TRBD1. The CDR3 has 16 amino acids. Trimming removed 5 bases from V and 1 base from J; junction bases left unmatched: 9. Looked up from germline, CDR1 is SGHTA and CDR2 is FQGNSA. The CDR3 here is CASSPRQGRFQETQYF. CDR3 sequence (DNA): TGTGCCAGCAGCCCAAGACAGGGGAGATTCCAAGAGACCCAGTACTTC.

This clone has just one count. V usage is TRBV6-5 and J usage is TRBJ2-7, with TRBD2 matching 11 bases. CDR3 length equals 16 residues. The trim removed 1 base at V and 4 bases at J, leaving 6 bases unmatched. In germline, CDR1 is MNHEY, CDR2 SVGAGI. The DNA of the CDR3 is TGTGCCAGCAGTTACTTTAGCGGGAGGGCCTCATACGAGCAGTACTTC. This codes for CASSYFSGRASYEQYF.

The J gene is TRBJ1-2, the V gene TRBV18; no clear D. Trimming took off 2 bases at V and 2 bases at J, with 9 bases between the two ends. The germline CDR1 and CDR2 sequences are KGHSH and LQKENI. This CDR3 is built from 14 residues. CDR3 residues: CASSPGEGNYGYTF. The CDR3, as DNA: TGTGCCAGCTCACCAGGGGAGGGCAACTATGGCTACACCTTC.

This chain's CDR3 is CASSLTSGSVNEQFF. In DNA, the CDR3 is TGCGCCAGCAGCTTGACTAGCGGGAGTGTAAATGAGCAGTTCTTC. The rearrangement uses TRBV5-1 and TRBJ2-1; TRBD2 agrees at 11 bases. This CDR3 has 15 residues. CDR1 is SGHRS and CDR2 is YFSETQ in the germline V gene. Losses at the gene ends were 1 base for V and 7 bases for J; bases not matched to a gene: 4. The full variable domain, with the rest looked up from reference TRBV5-1 and TRBJ2-1, is KAGVTQTPRYLIKTRGQQVTLSCSPISGHRSVSWYQQTPGQGLQFLFEYFSETQRNKGNFPGRFSGRQFSNSRSEMNVSTLELGDSALYLCASSLTSGSVNEQFFGPGTRLTVL.

The gene calls are TRBV9 and TRBJ2-1, with TRBD1 matching 7 bases. Trimming removed 2 bases from V and 8 bases from J; junction bases left unmatched: 7. CDR1 is SGDLS and CDR2 is YYNGEE in the germline V gene. The CDR3 is made up of 14 amino acids. CDR3 sequence: CASSVGRGGDEQFF. The CDR3 DNA sequence: TGTGCCAGCAGCGTGGGGAGAGGGGGCGATGAGCAGTTCTTC.

This clone was counted only a few times. This chain joins TRBV7-2 and TRBJ2-7, with 10 bases lining up with TRBD2. Losses at the gene ends were 0 bases for V and 4 bases for J; bases not matched to a gene: 3. The germline V gene has CDR1 SGHTA and CDR2 FQGNSA. CDR3 length: 15 residues. CDR3: CASSLAASGSYEQYF. Written as DNA, the CDR3 is TGTGCCAGCAGCTTAGCAGCTAGCGGGAGTTACGAGCAGTACTTC.

The V gene is TRBV19, the J gene TRBJ2-2; TRBD1 matches 10 bases. V trimming: 4 bases; J trimming: 0 bases; junction bases outside the gene matches: 11. The germline V gene has CDR1 LNHDA and CDR2 SQIVND (reference sequence). The CDR3 loop spans 19 amino acids. CDR3 nucleotides: TGTGCCAGTAGTACTCTAAGACAGGGGGCTGATACGAACACCGGGGAGCTGTTTTTT. It yields the protein CASSTLRQGADTNTGELFF.

This clone was recorded once. The rearrangement joins TRBV7-9 to TRBJ2-1, with D possibly being TRBD1 (6 bases). Germline V gene data show CDR1 as SEHNR and CDR2 as FQNEAQ (reference sequence). Trimming pared 2 bases from V and 5 bases from J, leaving 16 bases between. The CDR3 spans 16 residues. This chain's CDR3 is CASSLWTSWGHNEQFF. The CDR3 DNA reads TGTGCCAGCAGCTTATGGACGAGTTGGGGGCACAATGAGCAGTTCTTC.

The chain couples TRBV7-3 to TRBJ2-3; TRBD2 matches 14 bases. CDR1 is SGHTA and CDR2 is FQGTGA in the germline V gene. V lost 5 bases and J lost 6; bases outside the gene matches: 7. This CDR3 is 16 amino acids long. The CDR3 coding sequence is TGTGCCAGCAGCCGAGGGACTAGCGGGAGTTTTGATACGCAGTATTTT. It encodes CASSRGTSGSFDTQYF.

The chain has TRBV7-9 and TRBJ2-7; D is ambiguous. Germline values: CDR1 SEHNR, CDR2 FQNEAQ (reference sequence). This CDR3 contains 14 residues. The germline V and J ends were trimmed by 0 bases and 3 bases, with 9 bases remaining between them. The CDR3 DNA sequence: TGTGCCAGCAGCTTAGCGACAAGTTTCTACGAGCAGTACTTC. Protein product: CASSLATSFYEQYF.

V is TRBV11-3 and J is TRBJ2-3; tentatively, D is TRBD2 (6 bases). V was clipped by 5 bases and J by 4 bases, with 22 bases between them. The germline V gene has CDR1 SGHNT and CDR2 YENEEA. The CDR3 covers 17 residues. CDR3 loop: CASSHRTTSHRSDTQYF. The CDR3 DNA reads TGTGCCAGCAGCCACCGGACGACTAGTCATAGGTCAGATACGCAGTATTTT.

CDR3 region: CASSLYLLNTGELFF. CDR3 coding DNA: TGTGCCAGCAGCTTGTATCTTCTTAACACCGGGGAGCTGTTTTTT. The chain couples TRBV5-8 to TRBJ2-2; D is uncertain. The CDR3 has 15 residues. Germline CDR1 SGHTS, CDR2 YDEGEE. Deletions cut 1 base from V and 2 bases from J, with 9 bases between.